A single sample gave rise to the 20 T cell receptor beta chains below, sequenced in a study of blood T cell repertoires in COVID-19. Generated by immunoSEQ multiplex PCR, the TCRdb table keeps only in-frame clones and is missing some. The table shows 45,000 to 75,000 clones, with around 88% occurring only once. The sample comprised peripheral blood. These receptors all come from a man in his sixties with acute or convalescent COVID-19.

J is TRBJ2-1 and V is TRBV24-1; D may be TRBD2 (6 bases). CDR1 and CDR2 (germline): KGHDR, SFDVKD. V was shortened by 3 bases and J by 2 bases, with 10 bases between the two germline ends. This CDR3 region has 15 residues. The CDR3 is CATSDLAGTYNEQFF. The CDR3 DNA sequence: TGTGCCACCAGTGATCTCGCGGGAACCTACAATGAGCAGTTCTTC.

This sequence joins TRBV2 and TRBJ1-1; TRBD1 is a possible D gene (5 bases). Germline loops: CDR1 SNHLY, CDR2 FYNNEI. The CDR3 sequence is 15 residues long. Trimming pared 5 bases from V and 1 base from J, leaving 14 bases between. This chain's CDR3 is CASSQYNTGNTEAFF. CDR3 coding DNA: TGTGCCAGCAGTCAATACAACACAGGGAACACTGAAGCTTTCTTT. The whole variable domain, remainder taken from reference TRBV2 and TRBJ1-1, is EPEVTQTPSHQVTQMGQEVILRCVPISNHLYFYWYRQILGQKVEFLVSFYNNEISEKSEIFDDQFSVERPDGSNFTLKIRSTKLEDSAMYFCASSQYNTGNTEAFFGQGTRLTVV.

The J gene is TRBJ2-3, the V gene TRBV7-9, with TRBD2 identical over 8 bases. Trimming cost V 4 bases and J 1 base; bases outside gene matches: 7. The CDR3 consists of 16 residues. Per the germline V gene, CDR1 is SEHNR and CDR2 is FQNEAQ (reference sequence). The CDR3 spells CASSSGAGEGTDTQYF. DNA of the CDR3: TGTGCCAGCAGCTCTGGAGCGGGAGAGGGCACAGATACGCAGTATTTT.

The chain is built from TRBV20-1 and TRBJ2-1; D gene uncertain. CDR3 length equals 10 residues. The germline V gene has CDR1 DFQATT and CDR2 SNEGSKA (reference sequence). Trimming took off 4 bases at V and 6 bases at J, with 4 bases between the two ends. DNA for the CDR3: TGCAGTGCTACCCGCAATGAGCAGTTCTTC. This codes for CSATRNEQFF.

This clone has a single count. In nucleotides, the CDR3 is TGTGCCAGCAGCCCTCGCAGGGTGGAGATTGGTGGCTACACCTTC. It yields the protein CASSPRRVEIGGYTF. The chain carries TRBV14 and TRBJ1-2; tentatively, D is TRBD1 (5 bases). The germline gives CDR1 SGHDN, CDR2 FVKESK. This CDR3 has 15 amino acids. V lost 4 bases and J lost 7, with 19 bases in between.

V is TRBV19 and J is TRBJ1-2, with D unclear. Germline V gene data show CDR1 as LNHDA and CDR2 as SQIVND (reference sequence). With 5 bases removed from V and 8 bases from J, the gap between germline ends came to 12 bases. The CDR3 is 12 residues long. This chain's CDR3 is CASSLLYSGYTF. In DNA, the CDR3 is TGTGCCAGTAGTCTACTCTACAGCGGCTACACCTTC.

A remark on this clone: Other DNA sequences within the sample encode an identical CDR3. The chain employs TRBV9 and TRBJ2-7, with 7 bases fitting TRBD1. This CDR3 is 14 amino acids long. V lost 0 bases to trimming and J lost 2 bases; unmatched junction nucleotides: 2. The germline gives CDR1 SGDLS, CDR2 YYNGEE. The CDR3 coding sequence is TGTGCCAGCAGCGTAGGGCAGGGGGCCTACGAGCAGTACTTC. Translation: CASSVGQGAYEQYF.

The V gene is TRBV7-9, the J gene TRBJ1-1, with 9 bases identical to TRBD1. Germline CDR1 is SEHNR and CDR2 is FQNEAQ (reference sequence). This CDR3 comprises 14 residues. Losses at the gene ends were 5 bases for V and 1 base for J; bases not matched to a gene: 2. Here the CDR3 DNA reads TGTGCCAGCAGCAAGGGACAGGGGAACACTGAAGCTTTCTTT. Its protein is CASSKGQGNTEAFF.

This chain joins TRBV23-1 and TRBJ1-4; tentative D call: TRBD1 (5 bases). TRBV23-1 is marked as an open reading frame, function uncertain. CDR3 size: 17 residues. Trimming took off 4 bases at V and 5 bases at J, with 20 bases between the two ends. The CDR3 sequence is CASSRYAGGLGNEKLFF. DNA for the CDR3: TGCGCCAGCAGTCGATACGCGGGGGGACTGGGGAATGAAAAACTGTTTTTT.

The chain is built from TRBV27 and TRBJ1-1; 7 bases align to TRBD1. The CDR3 is 15 amino acids. The germline V gene has CDR1 MNHEY and CDR2 SMNVEV (reference sequence). Trimming took 7 bases from V and 1 from J; bases not matched to a gene: 9. The CDR3 loop is CASKVRGYPNTEAFF. DNA for the CDR3: TGTGCCAGCAAGGTCAGGGGGTACCCGAACACTGAAGCTTTCTTT.

The chain recombines TRBV2 with TRBJ1-5, with D possibly matching TRBD1 (6 bases). Germline CDR1 SNHLY, CDR2 FYNNEI. This CDR3 is 13 amino acids long. The V end lost 3 bases, the J end lost 7 bases, and 10 bases lay between the germline ends. CDR3 nucleotides: TGTGCCAGCAGTGACCGGACAGCCCAGCCCCAGCATTTT. This gives the protein CASSDRTAQPQHF.

The chain employs TRBV11-2 and TRBJ2-5, with 7 bases lining up with TRBD2. V lost 6 bases to trimming and J lost 4 bases; unmatched junction nucleotides: 11. The germline V gene has CDR1 SGHAT and CDR2 FQNNGV. The CDR3 contains 15 residues. The CDR3 protein is CASRHGTNLVETQYF. The CDR3 DNA follows: TGTGCCAGCAGGCACGGGACTAACTTAGTAGAGACCCAGTACTTC.

This sequence joins TRBV6-5 and TRBJ2-7; 10 nucleotides agree with TRBD1. The CDR3 extends over 14 amino acids. V lost 5 bases, J lost 10 bases, and 11 bases stayed unmatched. Per germline, CDR1 MNHEY and CDR2 SVGAGI. CDR3 in DNA: TGTGCCAGCAGTCAGTCCCGGGACAGGGGAGGTCAGTACTTC. Translated: CASSQSRDRGGQYF.

The gene calls are TRBV19 and TRBJ1-1; D gene ambiguous. The germline V and J ends were trimmed by 6 bases and 1 base, with 12 bases remaining between them. There are 14 residues in the CDR3. Germline V gene lookup returns CDR1 LNHDA and CDR2 SQIVND (reference sequence). The CDR3 DNA follows: TGTGCCAGTAGGAACGAACAAACGAACACTGAAGCTTTCTTT. Amino acids: CASRNEQTNTEAFF.

The J gene is TRBJ1-5, the V gene TRBV5-1; the D is unclear. This CDR3 is built from 13 residues. Germline V gives CDR1 SGHRS, CDR2 YFSETQ. Trimming shortened V by 5 bases and J by 3 bases, and 9 bases separated the two germline ends. CDR3 sequence: CASSPLPNQPQHF. In DNA form, the CDR3 reads TGCGCCAGCAGTCCCCTACCCAATCAGCCCCAGCATTTT.

This clone appeared a single time. This chain connects TRBV28 to TRBJ2-3; 10 bases fit TRBD1. This CDR3 is built from 14 residues. V was clipped by 3 bases and J by 7 bases; unmatched bases: 4. Germline loops: CDR1 MDHEN, CDR2 SYDVKM. In DNA, the CDR3 is TGTGCCAGCAGTTTGGGACAGGGGATACATACGCAGTATTTT. It specifies CASSLGQGIHTQYF.

The V and J genes are TRBV2 and TRBJ1-1; tentative D call: TRBD1 (6 bases). The germline CDR1 and CDR2 sequences are SNHLY and FYNNEI. This CDR3 has 15 amino acids. V lost 3 bases, J lost 4 bases, and 15 bases lay in between. For the CDR3, the DNA is TGTGCCAGCAGTGACAGCACAGGGATTTTCACTGAAGCTTTCTTT. It translates to CASSDSTGIFTEAFF.

The chain has TRBV6-1 and TRBJ1-3, with D hard to call. This CDR3 region has 15 residues. The ends were cut back, 3 bases at V and 3 bases at J, with 12 bases in the middle. CDR1 and CDR2 (germline): MNHNS, SASEGT. This chain's CDR3 is CASSESGLGGNTIYF. CDR3 DNA: TGTGCCAGCAGTGAGAGCGGTTTGGGTGGAAACACCATATATTTT.

The rearrangement links TRBV30 to TRBJ1-3; D might be TRBD1 (5 bases). This CDR3 has 15 residues. CDR1 and CDR2 (germline): GTSNPN, SVGIG (reference sequence). V shed 1 base and J shed 4 bases, with 14 bases lying between them. CDR3 in DNA: TGTGCCTGGAGTGGCAAGGGGATTGCAGGAAACACCATATATTTT. It specifies CAWSGKGIAGNTIYF.

The genes are TRBV7-8 and TRBJ2-1; the D gene is possibly TRBD2 (6 bases). Deletions cut 7 bases from V and 0 bases from J, with 16 bases between. The CDR3 extends over 16 amino acids. Germline V gives CDR1 SGHVS, CDR2 FQNEAQ. Here the CDR3 reads CASNSERVTSYNEQFF. The CDR3 coding sequence is TGTGCCAGCAATTCTGAGCGGGTTACCTCCTACAATGAGCAGTTCTTC.